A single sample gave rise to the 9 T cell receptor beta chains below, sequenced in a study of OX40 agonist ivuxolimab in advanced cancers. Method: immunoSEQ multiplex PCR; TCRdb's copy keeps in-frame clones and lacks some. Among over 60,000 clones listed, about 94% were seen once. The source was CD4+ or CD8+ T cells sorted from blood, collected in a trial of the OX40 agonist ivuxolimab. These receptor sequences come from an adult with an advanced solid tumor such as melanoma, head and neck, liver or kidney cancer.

The CDR3 DNA follows: TGTGCCAGCAGCTTAGAGACCCCGGGAGGTAGCTACACCTTC. Its translation is CASSLETPGGSYTF. The rearrangement uses TRBV7-8 and TRBJ1-2; D is uncertain. The CDR3 is made up of 14 amino acids. CDR1 SGHVS and CDR2 FQNEAQ come from the germline V gene. Deletions cut 1 base from V and 9 bases from J, with 15 bases between.

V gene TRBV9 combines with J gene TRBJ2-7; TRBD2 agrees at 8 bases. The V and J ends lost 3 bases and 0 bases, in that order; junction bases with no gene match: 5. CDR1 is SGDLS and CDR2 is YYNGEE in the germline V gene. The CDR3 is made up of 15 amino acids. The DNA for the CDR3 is TGTGCCAGCAGCGCCACTAGCGGAGCCTCCTACGAGCAGTACTTC. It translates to CASSATSGASYEQYF.

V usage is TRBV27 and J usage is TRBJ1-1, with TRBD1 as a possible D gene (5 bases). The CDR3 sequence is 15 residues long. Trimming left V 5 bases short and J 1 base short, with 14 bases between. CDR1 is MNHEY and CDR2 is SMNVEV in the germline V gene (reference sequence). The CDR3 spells CASSPSVGGNTEAFF. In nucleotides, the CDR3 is TGTGCCAGCAGTCCTTCCGTGGGGGGGAACACTGAAGCTTTCTTT.

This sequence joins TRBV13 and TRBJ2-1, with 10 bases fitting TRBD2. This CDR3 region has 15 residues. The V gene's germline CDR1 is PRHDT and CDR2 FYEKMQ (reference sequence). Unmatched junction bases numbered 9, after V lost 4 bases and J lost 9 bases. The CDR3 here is CASSYLAGEFGEQFF. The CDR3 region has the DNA TGTGCCAGCAGCTATCTAGCGGGGGAATTCGGTGAGCAGTTCTTC. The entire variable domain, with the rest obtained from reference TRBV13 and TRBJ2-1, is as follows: AAGVIQSPRHLIKEKRETATLKCYPIPRHDTVYWYQQGPGQDPQFLISFYEKMQSDKGSIPDRFSAQQFSDYHSELNMSSLELGDSALYFCASSYLAGEFGEQFFGPGTRLTVL.

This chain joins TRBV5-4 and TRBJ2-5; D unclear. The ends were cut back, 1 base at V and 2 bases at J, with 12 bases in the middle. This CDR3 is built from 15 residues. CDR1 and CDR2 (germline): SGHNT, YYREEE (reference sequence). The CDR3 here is CASSLKADYQETQYF. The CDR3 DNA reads TGTGCCAGCAGCTTGAAGGCAGATTATCAAGAGACCCAGTACTTC.

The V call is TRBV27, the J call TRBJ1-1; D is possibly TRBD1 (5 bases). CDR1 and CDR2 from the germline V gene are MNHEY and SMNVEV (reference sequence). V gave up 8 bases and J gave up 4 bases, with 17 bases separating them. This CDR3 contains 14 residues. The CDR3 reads CASGRGAPSTEAFF. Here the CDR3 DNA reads TGTGCCAGCGGACGAGGGGCTCCGAGCACTGAAGCTTTCTTT.

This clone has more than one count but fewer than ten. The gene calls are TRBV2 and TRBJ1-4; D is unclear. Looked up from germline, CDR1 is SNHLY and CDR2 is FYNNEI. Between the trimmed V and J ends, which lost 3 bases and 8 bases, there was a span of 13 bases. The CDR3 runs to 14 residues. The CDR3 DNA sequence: TGTGCCAGCAGTGACGTTGGCAGCGAGGAAAAACTGTTTTTT. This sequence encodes CASSDVGSEEKLFF.

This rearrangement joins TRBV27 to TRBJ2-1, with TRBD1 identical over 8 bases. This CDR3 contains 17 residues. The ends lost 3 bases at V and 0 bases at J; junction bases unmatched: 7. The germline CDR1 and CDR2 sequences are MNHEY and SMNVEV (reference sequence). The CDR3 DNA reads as TGTGCCAGCAGTTTCTCGCGACAGGGGAGCTCCTACAATGAGCAGTTCTTC. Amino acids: CASSFSRQGSSYNEQFF.

The CDR3 coding sequence is TGTGCCAGCAGCGTGGACAGCTCTGGGGCCAACGTCCTGACTTTC. Translation gives CASSVDSSGANVLTF. This chain uses TRBV2 with TRBJ2-6; tentatively, D is TRBD1 (6 bases). CDR3 length: 15 residues. Germline V gives CDR1 SNHLY, CDR2 FYNNEI. V lost 6 bases and J 0 bases, leaving 9 bases between the germline ends.